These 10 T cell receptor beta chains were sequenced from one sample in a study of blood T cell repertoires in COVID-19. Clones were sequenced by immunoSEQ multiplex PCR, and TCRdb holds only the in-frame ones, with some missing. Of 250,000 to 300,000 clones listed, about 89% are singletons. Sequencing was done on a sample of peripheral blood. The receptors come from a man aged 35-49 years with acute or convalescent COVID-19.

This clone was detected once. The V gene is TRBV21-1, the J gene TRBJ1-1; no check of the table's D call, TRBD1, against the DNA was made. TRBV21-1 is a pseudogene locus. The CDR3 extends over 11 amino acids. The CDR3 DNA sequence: TGTGCCAGCAGCATGACAGGGGAAGCTTTCTTT. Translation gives CASSMTGEAFF.

Here the CDR3 DNA reads TGTGCCAGCAGCGTGGGCAGGATCTCCACCCAAGAGACCCAGTACTTC. Translated: CASSVGRISTQETQYF. The chain carries TRBV9 and TRBJ2-5; D remains unclear. Germline loops: CDR1 SGDLS, CDR2 YYNGEE. Between the trimmed V and J ends, which lost 2 bases and 1 base, there was a span of 15 bases. The CDR3 spans 16 residues.

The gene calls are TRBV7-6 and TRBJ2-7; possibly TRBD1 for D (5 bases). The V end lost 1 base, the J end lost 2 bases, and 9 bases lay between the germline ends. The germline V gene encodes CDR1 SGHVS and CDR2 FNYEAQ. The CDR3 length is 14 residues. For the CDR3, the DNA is TGTGCCAGCAGCTTAGGGACATCCACCTACGAGCAGTACTTC. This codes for CASSLGTSTYEQYF.

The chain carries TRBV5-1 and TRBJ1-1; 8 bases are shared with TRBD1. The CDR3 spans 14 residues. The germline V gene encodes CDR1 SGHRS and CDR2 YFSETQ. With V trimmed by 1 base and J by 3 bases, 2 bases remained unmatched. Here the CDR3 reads CASSLKDRDTEAFF. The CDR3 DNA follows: TGCGCCAGCAGCTTGAAGGACAGGGACACTGAAGCTTTCTTT.

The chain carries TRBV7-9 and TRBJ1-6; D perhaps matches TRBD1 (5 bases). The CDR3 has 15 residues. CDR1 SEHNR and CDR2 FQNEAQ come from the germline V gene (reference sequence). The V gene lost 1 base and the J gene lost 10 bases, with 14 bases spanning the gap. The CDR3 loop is CASSLEAGLFSPLHF. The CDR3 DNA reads TGTGCCAGCAGCTTAGAAGCAGGGTTATTCTCACCCCTCCACTTT. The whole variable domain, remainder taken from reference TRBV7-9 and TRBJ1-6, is DTGVSQNPRHKITKRGQNVTFRCDPISEHNRLYWYRQTLGQGPEFLTYFQNEAQLEKSRLLSDRFSAERPKGSFSTLEIQRTEQGDSAMYLCASSLEAGLFSPLHFGNGTRLTVT.

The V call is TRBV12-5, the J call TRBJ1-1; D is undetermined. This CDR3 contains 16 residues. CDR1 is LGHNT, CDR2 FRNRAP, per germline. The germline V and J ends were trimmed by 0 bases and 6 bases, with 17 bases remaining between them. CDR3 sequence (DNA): TGTGCTAGTGGTTTGGTACTTGTCGCAGGTTTAGCTGAAGCTTTCTTT. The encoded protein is CASGLVLVAGLAEAFF.

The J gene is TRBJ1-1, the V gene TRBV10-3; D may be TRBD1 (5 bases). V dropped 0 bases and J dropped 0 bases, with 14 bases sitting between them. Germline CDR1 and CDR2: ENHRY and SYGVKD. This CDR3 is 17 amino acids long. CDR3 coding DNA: TGTGCCATCAGTGAGTCGAGTGCAGGGCTGATGAACACTGAAGCTTTCTTT. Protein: CAISESSAGLMNTEAFF.

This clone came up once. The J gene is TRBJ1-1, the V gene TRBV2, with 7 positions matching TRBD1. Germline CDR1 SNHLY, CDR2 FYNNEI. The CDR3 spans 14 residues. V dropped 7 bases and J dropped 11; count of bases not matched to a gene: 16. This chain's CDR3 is CASNIVGQASEAFF. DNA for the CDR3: TGTGCCAGCAATATCGTCGGACAGGCCTCAGAGGCTTTCTTT. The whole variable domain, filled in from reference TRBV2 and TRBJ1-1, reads EPEVTQTPSHQVTQMGQEVILRCVPISNHLYFYWYRQILGQKVEFLVSFYNNEISEKSEIFDDQFSVERPDGSNFTLKIRSTKLEDSAMYFCASNIVGQASEAFFGQGTRLTVV.

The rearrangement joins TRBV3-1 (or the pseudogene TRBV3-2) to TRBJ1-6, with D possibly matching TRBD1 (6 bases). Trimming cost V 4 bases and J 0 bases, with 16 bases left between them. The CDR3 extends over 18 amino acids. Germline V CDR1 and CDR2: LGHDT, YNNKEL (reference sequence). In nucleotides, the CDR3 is TGTGCCAGCAGCCGTGGGGGAGGGGGGAGCTCCTATAATTCACCCCTCCACTTT. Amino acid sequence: CASSRGGGGSSYNSPLHF.

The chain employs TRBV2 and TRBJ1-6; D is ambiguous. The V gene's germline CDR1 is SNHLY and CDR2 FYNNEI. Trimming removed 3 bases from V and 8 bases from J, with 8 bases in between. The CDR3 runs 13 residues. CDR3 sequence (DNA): TGTGCCAGCAGTGAGCAGGCCGATTCACCCCTCCACTTT. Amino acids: CASSEQADSPLHF.